These T cell receptor beta chains were read from a single sample in a study of T cell changes during pregnancy in multiple sclerosis. The data were produced by immunoSEQ multiplex PCR, yet TCRdb's version contains in-frame clones alone and is incomplete. The sample records about 110,000 clones, 90% to 95% being singletons. Sequences were derived from peripheral blood, sampled in the third trimester of pregnancy. These TCRs come from a female donor with multiple sclerosis, enrolled in a pregnancy study. Both conserved end residues are part of each CDR3. Size tells how often a clone was seen (once, few, many) or the class of an expanded clone, and some rows leave it out.

J: TRBJ2-2
size: once
V: TRBV28
CDR3: CATQGGTNTGELFF

J: TRBJ1-4
size: once
V: TRBV7-2
CDR3: CASSLTGTASNEKLFF

J: TRBJ2-4
size: .
V: TRBV9
CDR3: CASSEGLRGSIQYF

J: TRBJ1-4
size: .
V: TRBV27
CDR3: CASSLGQVNEKLFF

J: TRBJ2-5
size: .
V: TRBV28
CDR3: CASSIARGRRETQYF

J: TRBJ1-1
size: few
V: TRBV7-9
CDR3: CASSLGGTNTEAFF

J: TRBJ2-5
size: .
V: TRBV5-1
CDR3: CASSLDVQRAETQYF

J: TRBJ1-3
size: .
V: TRBV5-1
CDR3: CASSSTGSKGNTIYF

J: TRBJ2-5
size: .
V: TRBV5-6
CDR3: CASSLGLDQETQYF

J: TRBJ2-3
size: .
V: TRBV5-3
CDR3: CARSLFQPGLEGADTQYF

J: TRBJ2-5
size: .
V: TRBV30
CDR3: CAWSVRRTSTALETQYF

J: TRBJ1-1
size: .
V: TRBV29-1
CDR3: CSVELLGQKNTEAFF

J: TRBJ2-5
size: .
V: TRBV5-1
CDR3: CASSFHNLTSGRATQETQYF

J: TRBJ1-6
size: .
V: TRBV5-1
CDR3: CASSLETPGAPLHF

J: TRBJ2-3
size: .
V: TRBV2
CDR3: CASSVYRGREDTQYF

J: TRBJ1-1
size: .
V: TRBV6-5
CDR3: CASSPRRDTEAFF

J: TRBJ2-4
size: once
V: TRBV7-2
CDR3: CASRLRRLAKNIQYF

J: TRBJ2-1
size: .
V: TRBV6-5
CDR3: CASSYSKLVSYNEQFF

J: TRBJ2-1
size: .
V: TRBV2
CDR3: CASSERGGVYNEQFF

J: TRBJ1-6
size: few
V: TRBV2
CDR3: CASSDPGSYNSPLHF

J: TRBJ1-2
size: .
V: TRBV2
CDR3: CASSEAGAANYGYTF

J: TRBJ1-6
size: .
V: TRBV5-5
CDR3: CASGSPGDPLHF

J: TRBJ1-4
size: .
V: TRBV6-6
CDR3: CASKLPGQGNEKLFF

J: TRBJ2-3
size: .
V: TRBV30
CDR3: CAWSLLADNTDTQYF

J: TRBJ2-7
size: .
V: TRBV28
CDR3: CASTSLAGAVEQYF

J: TRBJ1-4
size: .
V: TRBV27
CDR3: CASSPMDRGKGANEKLFF

J: TRBJ1-2
size: .
V: TRBV7-2
CDR3: CASSFTSAYGYTF

J: TRBJ2-1
size: .
V: TRBV19
CDR3: CASSLRDRHEQFF

J: TRBJ1-5
size: .
V: TRBV28
CDR3: CASSRDRGLYSNQPQHF

J: TRBJ2-2
size: .
V: TRBV7-2
CDR3: CASSLALAPGSGGELFF

J: TRBJ2-7
size: .
V: TRBV18
CDR3: CASSPNGAGGSYEQYF